A single sample is the source of the 19 T cell receptor beta chains below, sequenced in a study of blood T cells in healthy people across ages (dated by TCRdb to about 2015). The receptor library was made with 5' RACE. The second PCR ran for about 7 to 11 cycles and used a J-beta primer mix along with a sample-barcoded 5' primer. The public sequencing data were trimmed at Q25 with fastp and processed into clonotypes with MiXCR by TCRdb, which kept only in-frame beta chains. CDR3 protein duplicates are merged, each entry listing the most common genes and DNA. This sample lists around 1,900,000 distinct CDR3 sequences; roughly two fifths were detected once. The leading ten clones occupy under 30% of the sample. Specimen: blood. The receptors stem from a human donor in good health.

This clonotype was recorded once. V is TRBV20-1 and J is TRBJ2-1; D is perhaps TRBD2 (6 bases). The CDR3 length is 13 residues. V was pared by 3 bases and J by 6 bases, with 12 bases between. From germline, CDR1 is DFQATT and CDR2 SNEGSKA (reference sequence). CDR3 residues: CSASRGGLNEQFF. CDR3 DNA: TGCAGTGCTAGCCGTGGAGGGCTCAATGAGCAGTTCTTC.

The chain combines TRBV20-1 with TRBJ1-2; a possible D gene is TRBD1 (5 bases). The germline V gene has CDR1 DFQATT and CDR2 SNEGSKA (reference sequence). The V end was cut by 2 bases, the J end by 5 bases, with 12 bases between. This CDR3 region has 13 residues. CDR3 coding DNA: TGCAGTGCTAGAACCGACAGAGTTTATGGCTACACCTTC. It is translated as CSARTDRVYGYTF.

V is TRBV4-2 and J is TRBJ2-7; 8 positions match TRBD1. TRBJ2-5 explains the end of the DNA better; the J call may be wrong. Per the germline V gene, CDR1 is LGHNA and CDR2 is YNFKEQ. The CDR3 sequence is 15 residues long. The CDR3 loop is CASSRPDRVGETQYF. The CDR3, as DNA: TGTGCCAGCAGCCGCCCGGACAGGGTTGGGGAGACCCAGTACTTC.

The chain carries TRBV6-2 or TRBV6-3 and TRBJ2-1; 7 bases are a match to TRBD2. Germline lookup yields CDR1 MNHEY and CDR2 SVGEGT. V shed 5 bases and J 4 bases; nucleotides not matched to a gene: 11. The CDR3 runs 16 residues. CDR3 nucleotides: TGTGCCAGCAGTCCCCCTGCGGGGGTTTCGTACAATGAGCAGTTCTTC. Encoded protein: CASSPPAGVSYNEQFF.

The gene calls are TRBV12-5 and TRBJ1-2; D not resolved. The CDR3 spans 13 residues. Germline loops: CDR1 LGHNT, CDR2 FRNRAP. Trimming removed 7 bases at V and 7 bases at J, with 16 bases between. CDR3 amino acids: CASDSTRAGGYTF. DNA of the CDR3: TGTGCTAGTGATTCGACTAGGGCTGGTGGCTACACCTTC.

V usage is TRBV29-1 and J usage is TRBJ2-1, with D perhaps matching TRBD2 (6 bases). V lost 7 bases, J lost 4 bases, and 11 bases lay in between. CDR1 and CDR2 from the germline V gene are SQVTM and ANQGSEA. CDR3 length: 12 residues. This CDR3 reads CSGQGLYNEQFF. CDR3 in DNA: TGCAGCGGGCAGGGACTGTACAATGAGCAGTTCTTC.

The J gene is TRBJ2-7, the V gene TRBV15; 8 positions agree with TRBD1. The CDR3 extends over 14 amino acids. Germline values: CDR1 LNHNV, CDR2 YYDKDF (reference sequence). Trimming took 0 bases from V and 6 from J; bases not matched to a gene: 4. This chain's CDR3 is CATSRDRGLSEQYF. DNA for the CDR3: TGTGCCACCAGCAGAGACAGGGGGCTAAGCGAGCAGTACTTC.

This clonotype was detected many times. CDR3 bases: TGTGCCAGCAGTTATAGCGGACGGACACAGGGAGGCTACACCTTC. It is translated as CASSYSGRTQGGYTF. This rearrangement joins TRBV6-5 to TRBJ1-2, with D possibly TRBD1 on 6 matching bases. The CDR3 length is 15 residues. The V end was cut by 3 bases, the J end by 8 bases, with 19 bases between. Germline V CDR1 and CDR2: MNHEY, SVGAGI.

This clonotype was counted a few times. This rearrangement joins TRBV6-2 or TRBV6-3 to TRBJ2-7, with 7 bases identical to TRBD1. This CDR3 is 14 amino acids long. CDR1 is MNHEY, CDR2 SVGEGT, per germline. The trim removed 6 bases at V and 2 bases at J, leaving 7 bases unmatched. CDR3 bases: TGTGCCAGCAGAACTGGCCAGGGGGCCTACGAGCAGTACTTC. Translated, it gives CASRTGQGAYEQYF.

V usage is TRBV7-2 and J usage is TRBJ1-2, with TRBD1 matching over 9 bases. CDR3 length: 16 amino acids. Germline CDR1 SGHTA, CDR2 FQGNSA. Losses at the gene ends were 1 base for V and 3 bases for J; bases not matched to a gene: 6. The CDR3 DNA sequence: TGTGCCAGCAGCTTAGGGGACAGGGCGTTTGACTATGGCTACACCTTC. It specifies CASSLGDRAFDYGYTF. The variable domain in full, with the rest retrieved from reference TRBV7-2 and TRBJ1-2, is GAGVSQSPSNKVTEKGKDVELRCDPISGHTALYWYRQSLGQGLEFLIYFQGNSAPDKSGLPSDRFSAERTGGSVSTLTIQRTQQEDSAVYLCASSLGDRAFDYGYTFGSGTRLTVV.

This clonotype came up once. V usage is TRBV6-5 and J usage is TRBJ2-1; 7 bases are shared with TRBD1. The CDR3 is 14 residues long. The J segment lost 6 bases and the V segment lost 4 bases, leaving 6 bases of the junction unmatched. Germline CDR1 is MNHEY and CDR2 is SVGAGI. In DNA form, the CDR3 reads TGTGCCAGCAGTTCCCCGGACAGGCTCAATGAGCAGTTCTTC. The encoded protein is CASSSPDRLNEQFF.

The table lists this clonotype with a few counts. The chain joins TRBV20-1 to TRBJ2-7, with a possible D match to TRBD1 (5 bases). The CDR3 totals 14 residues. Trimming pared 4 bases from V and 8 bases from J, leaving 21 bases between. Germline assignment: CDR1 DFQATT and CDR2 SNEGSKA (reference sequence). This CDR3 reads CSANEPQDQGKQYF. CDR3 DNA: TGCAGTGCTAACGAACCTCAAGACCAGGGCAAGCAGTACTTC.

This rearrangement joins TRBV5-1 to TRBJ2-3; possibly TRBD2 for D (5 bases). The CDR3 has 16 residues. Germline V gene data show CDR1 as SGHRS and CDR2 as YFSETQ. The V and J ends lost 6 bases and 0 bases respectively, with 17 bases between them. DNA for the CDR3: TGCGCCAGCACCAAGACGGCTAGCACCAGCACAGATACGCAGTATTTT. It yields the protein CASTKTASTSTDTQYF.

This clonotype was recorded a few times. In DNA form, the CDR3 reads TGTGCCAGCAGCGTAGCCGGGACTAACGGAGATACGCAGTATTTT. It yields the protein CASSVAGTNGDTQYF. The rearrangement uses TRBV9 and TRBJ2-3; 7 bases map to TRBD2. The germline V gene has CDR1 SGDLS and CDR2 YYNGEE. The CDR3 runs 15 residues. The V and J ends lost 0 bases and 5 bases, in that order; junction bases with no gene match: 6.

This chain links TRBV6-1 with TRBJ2-3; 8 bases line up with TRBD2. CDR1 and CDR2 from the germline V gene are MNHNS and SASEGT. V lost 5 bases, J lost 2 bases, and 6 bases stayed unmatched. The CDR3 sequence is 15 residues long. The CDR3 DNA reads as TGTGCCAGCAGTTGGCGGGGGGCGTCCACAGATACGCAGTATTTT. Encoded protein: CASSWRGASTDTQYF.

This clonotype turned up a few times. This chain links TRBV24-1 with TRBJ2-5, with D perhaps given as TRBD1 or TRBD2 (5 bases each). V gave up 3 bases and J gave up 5 bases, with 15 bases separating them. CDR3 size: 15 residues. The V gene's germline CDR1 is KGHDR and CDR2 SFDVKD. CDR3 sequence reads: CATSDPRMGVETQYF. The CDR3 coding sequence is TGTGCCACCAGTGATCCCAGGATGGGGGTCGAGACCCAGTACTTC.

This chain connects TRBV24-1 to TRBJ2-1, with D maybe TRBD2 (5 bases). V was pared by 9 bases and J by 0 bases, with 17 bases between. CDR3 size: 16 residues. Germline assignment: CDR1 KGHDR and CDR2 SFDVKD. DNA for the CDR3: TGTGCCACCCGTGGTAGCGACCCGGGCTCCTACAATGAGCAGTTCTTC. Translating it yields CATRGSDPGSYNEQFF.

J is TRBJ1-3 and V is TRBV7-3; maybe TRBD1 (5 bases). V was shortened by 1 base and J by 7 bases, with 8 bases between the two germline ends. The CDR3 runs to 13 residues. Germline CDR1 and CDR2: SGHTA and FQGTGA. CDR3 sequence (DNA): TGTGCCAGCAGCTTAATAGGGACGAACACCATATATTTT. Its protein is CASSLIGTNTIYF.

This chain connects TRBV4-3 to TRBJ2-7; 7 nucleotides align to TRBD1. J gave up 1 base and V 3 bases, and 9 bases lay outside the gene matches. Germline loops: CDR1 LGHNA, CDR2 YSLEER. This CDR3 comprises 16 residues. The CDR3 DNA reads as TGCGCCAGCAGCCACGGAACAGGGGAACGATCCTACGAGCAGTACTTC. Its protein is CASSHGTGERSYEQYF.